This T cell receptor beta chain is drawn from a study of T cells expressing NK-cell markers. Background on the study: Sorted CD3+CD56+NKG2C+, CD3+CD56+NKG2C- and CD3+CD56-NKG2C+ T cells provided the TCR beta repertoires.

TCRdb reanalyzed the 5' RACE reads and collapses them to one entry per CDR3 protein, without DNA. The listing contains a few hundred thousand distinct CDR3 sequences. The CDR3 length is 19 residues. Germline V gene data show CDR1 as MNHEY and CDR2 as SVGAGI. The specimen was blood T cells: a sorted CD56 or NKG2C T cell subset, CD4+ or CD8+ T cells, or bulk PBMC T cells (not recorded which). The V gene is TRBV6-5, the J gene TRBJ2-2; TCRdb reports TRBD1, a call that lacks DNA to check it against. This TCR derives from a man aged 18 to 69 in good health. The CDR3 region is CASSYTGQKLHLWTGELFF.